Below are 15 T cell receptor beta chains sequenced from a single sample in a study of blood T cell repertoires in COVID-19. Data came from immunoSEQ multiplex PCR; TCRdb stores just in-frame clones and leaves some out. This sample yields nearly 300,000 clones, of which roughly 86% are seen a single time; 2.5% to 3.5% belongs to the top ten. Sequences were obtained from PBMCs or T cells enriched from blood (not recorded which). The source of these receptors is a woman between 50 and 59 years old who had been exposed to COVID-19.

J is TRBJ2-2 and V is TRBV11-3; 8 bases are shared with TRBD2. V trimming: 5 bases; J trimming: 6 bases; junction bases outside the gene matches: 8. CDR1 SGHNT and CDR2 YENEEA come from the germline V gene. There are 15 residues in the CDR3. CDR3 amino acids: CASSATSGRSGELFF. CDR3 sequence (DNA): TGTGCCAGCAGCGCAACTAGCGGACGATCCGGGGAGCTGTTTTTT.

The chain recombines TRBV24-1 with TRBJ2-3; possible D gene TRBD1, 6 bases. V lost 6 bases to trimming and J lost 5 bases, with 20 bases between them. This CDR3 comprises 16 residues. The germline V gene has CDR1 KGHDR and CDR2 SFDVKD. CDR3 in amino acids: CATSLGDIALKDTQYF. Written as DNA, the CDR3 is TGTGCCACCAGTCTGGGGGACATCGCCTTGAAAGATACGCAGTATTTT.

The chain uses TRBV5-3 and TRBJ1-2, with D tentatively TRBD1 (6 bases). TRBV5-3 is assigned to the ORF class and has an uncertain function. The CDR3 contains 15 residues. Trimming removed 1 base at V and 1 base at J, with 11 bases between. The CDR3 DNA reads as TGTGCCAGAAGCTTGATCAGGGGCCATAACTATGGCTACACCTTC. Protein product: CARSLIRGHNYGYTF.

J is TRBJ2-1 and V is TRBV2; TRBD2 matches at 10 bases. This CDR3 has 15 amino acids. In germline, CDR1 is SNHLY, CDR2 FYNNEI. The V and J ends lost 6 bases and 7 bases, in that order; junction bases with no gene match: 9. In DNA, the CDR3 is TGTGCCAGCAGCAACGCGCGAGCGGGGGGGAATGAGCAGTTCTTC. Translated: CASSNARAGGNEQFF.

The rearrangement uses TRBV11-2 and TRBJ2-7; tentative D call: TRBD2 (7 bases). V was trimmed by 0 bases and J by 4 bases, leaving 10 bases between them. Per germline, CDR1 SGHAT and CDR2 FQNNGV. The CDR3 length is 14 residues. The CDR3 loop reads CASSLEGGPYEQYF. CDR3 coding DNA: TGTGCCAGCAGCTTAGAGGGGGGGCCTTACGAGCAGTACTTC.

This chain connects TRBV27 to TRBJ2-1; 12 bases are a match to TRBD2. CDR1 is MNHEY and CDR2 is SMNVEV in the germline V gene (reference sequence). V lost 3 bases to trimming and J lost 9 bases; unmatched junction nucleotides: 6. CDR3 length: 15 amino acids. CDR3 in DNA: TGTGCCAGCAGTTTCCTAGCGGGGGGGCCCCGTGAGCAGTTCTTC. Protein sequence: CASSFLAGGPREQFF.

The chain recombines TRBV18 with TRBJ2-7, with D tentatively TRBD2 (5 bases). Germline V gene data show CDR1 as KGHSH and CDR2 as LQKENI. Trimming cost V 3 bases and J 4 bases, with 13 bases left between them. The CDR3 spans 14 residues. The CDR3 is CASSPRGVGYEQYF. Written as DNA, the CDR3 is TGTGCCAGCTCACCTCGGGGTGTGGGTTACGAGCAGTACTTC.

The V gene is TRBV28, the J gene TRBJ1-2, with 7 bases that match TRBD1. Germline CDR1 and CDR2: MDHEN and SYDVKM. The V gene end was trimmed by 1 base and the J gene end by 5 bases; junction bases not matched to a gene: 10. The CDR3 is 16 amino acids. The DNA for the CDR3 is TGTGCCAGCAGTTTATATGAGCAGGGGGGCTTATATGGCTACACCTTC. Translating gives CASSLYEQGGLYGYTF.

This chain joins TRBV20-1 and TRBJ1-2; 10 nucleotides line up with TRBD1. The CDR3 sequence is 16 residues long. V was pared by 3 bases and J by 4 bases, with 11 bases of the junction left unmatched. The germline V gene encodes CDR1 DFQATT and CDR2 SNEGSKA (reference sequence). CDR3 region: CSASLTGGRLGYGYTF. In DNA form, the CDR3 reads TGCAGTGCTAGTCTGACAGGGGGCAGACTAGGCTATGGCTACACCTTC.

The CDR3: CASSSGTNEKLFF. CDR3 DNA: TGTGCCAGCAGCTCCGGTACTAATGAAAAACTGTTTTTT. The chain is built from TRBV5-6 and TRBJ1-4; unclear D gene. V dropped 3 bases and J dropped 2 bases, with 5 bases sitting between them. Germline lookup yields CDR1 SGHDT and CDR2 YYEEEE. CDR3 length: 13 residues.

The V call is TRBV7-8, the J call TRBJ2-1, with 8 bases lining up with TRBD2. The V segment lost 5 bases and the J segment 6 bases; nucleotides outside the gene matches: 9. The germline V gene encodes CDR1 SGHVS and CDR2 FQNEAQ. The CDR3 is 15 amino acids. DNA of the CDR3: TGTGCCAGCAGCCCCCAGCGGGGGCCCTCCAATGAGCAGTTCTTC. It yields the protein CASSPQRGPSNEQFF.

The chain couples TRBV2 to TRBJ1-3; D might be TRBD1 (6 bases). V was trimmed by 10 bases and J by 3 bases, leaving 16 bases between them. CDR3 length: 14 amino acids. Germline values: CDR1 SNHLY, CDR2 FYNNEI. In DNA, the CDR3 is TGTGCCATCCGGGACAAGAACCTTGGAAACACCATATATTTT. Its protein product is CAIRDKNLGNTIYF.

This clone was recorded only once. The chain joins TRBV24-1 to TRBJ1-2, with D unclear. Germline loops: CDR1 KGHDR, CDR2 SFDVKD. The CDR3 is 11 amino acids. Trimming took off 3 bases at V and 5 bases at J, with 3 bases between the two ends. This CDR3 is CATSDTYGYTF. The CDR3 region has the DNA TGTGCCACCAGTGATACATATGGCTACACCTTC.

The chain uses TRBV7-6 and TRBJ2-4; D gene ambiguous. Germline lookup yields CDR1 SGHVS and CDR2 FNYEAQ. Trimming took off 5 bases at V and 0 bases at J, with 14 bases between the two ends. CDR3 length equals 16 residues. CDR3 amino acids: CASSPELALAKNIQYF. CDR3 coding DNA: TGTGCCAGCAGCCCCGAGCTTGCACTAGCCAAAAACATTCAGTACTTC.

The chain is built from TRBV7-9 and TRBJ2-7; 7 positions match TRBD1. CDR1 and CDR2 (germline): SEHNR, FQNEAQ (reference sequence). The junction had 7 bases not matched to a gene; V was cut back by 5 bases and J by 3 bases. The CDR3 is 14 amino acids. CDR3 in DNA: TGTGCCAGCAGCACCAGGGCAGGGGGCTACGAGCAGTACTTC. Protein product: CASSTRAGGYEQYF. The full variable domain, in which reference TRBV7-9 and TRBJ2-7 provide the parts outside the CDR3, is DTGVSQNPRHKITKRGQNVTFRCDPISEHNRLYWYRQTLGQGPEFLTYFQNEAQLEKSRLLSDRFSAERPKGSFSTLEIQRTEQGDSAMYLCASSTRAGGYEQYFGPGTRLTVT.